Here is one TCR beta chain with its context. Its specificity is not known. This specimen belongs to a study of cytomegalovirus exposure and HLA in healthy donors. Study-wide results and limits: According to the study, roughly 160 TCR beta chains were cytomegalovirus-associated. Researchers reported that three CMV-associated chains were confirmed in vitro as CMV antigen-specific.

The table came from immunoSEQ multiplex PCR; TCRdb's copy has only in-frame clones and leaves some out. The table includes about 160,000 clones, about 90% detected once. Trimming stripped 0 bases from V and 8 bases from J, with 5 bases between. CDR1 is SGHDT and CDR2 is YYEEEE in the germline V gene. The CDR3 has 11 residues. This receptor was taken from a woman in her thirties in good health and CMV-seronegative. The chain joins TRBV5-6 to TRBJ1-1; D is perhaps TRBD1 (5 bases). Sequenced material: PBMCs. The CDR3 here is CASSLGTEAFF. In DNA, the CDR3 is TGTGCCAGCAGCTTGGGGACAGAAGCTTTCTTT.